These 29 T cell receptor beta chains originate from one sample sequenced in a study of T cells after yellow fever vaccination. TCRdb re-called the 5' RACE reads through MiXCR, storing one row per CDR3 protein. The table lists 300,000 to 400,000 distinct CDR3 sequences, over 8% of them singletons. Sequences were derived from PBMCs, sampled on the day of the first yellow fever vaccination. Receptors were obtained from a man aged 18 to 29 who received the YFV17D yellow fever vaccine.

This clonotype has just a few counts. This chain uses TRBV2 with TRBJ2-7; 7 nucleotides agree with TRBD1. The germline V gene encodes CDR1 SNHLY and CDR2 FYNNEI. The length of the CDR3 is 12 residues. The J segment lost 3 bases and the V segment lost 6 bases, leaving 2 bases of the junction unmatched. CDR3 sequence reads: CASRGDSYEQYV. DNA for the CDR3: TGTGCCAGCAGGGGGGACAGCTACGAGCAGTACGTC.

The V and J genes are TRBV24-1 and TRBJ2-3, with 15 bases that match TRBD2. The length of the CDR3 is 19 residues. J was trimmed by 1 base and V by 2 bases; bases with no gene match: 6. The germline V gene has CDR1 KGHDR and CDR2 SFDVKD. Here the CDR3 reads CATSDSGLAGGPGTDTQYF. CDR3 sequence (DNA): TGTGCCACCAGTGATTCCGGACTAGCGGGGGGGCCTGGCACAGATACGCAGTATTTT.

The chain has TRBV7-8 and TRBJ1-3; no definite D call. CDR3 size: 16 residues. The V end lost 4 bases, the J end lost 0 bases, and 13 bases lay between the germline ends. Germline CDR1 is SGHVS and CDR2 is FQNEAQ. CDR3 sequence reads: CASSYNWYSSGNTIYF. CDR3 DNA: TGTGCCAGCAGCTATAATTGGTATAGCTCTGGAAACACCATATATTTT.

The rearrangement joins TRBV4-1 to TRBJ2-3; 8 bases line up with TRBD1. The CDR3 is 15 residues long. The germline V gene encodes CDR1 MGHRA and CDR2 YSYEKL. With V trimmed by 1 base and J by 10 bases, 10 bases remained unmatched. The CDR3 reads CASSQVAGGPNPQYF. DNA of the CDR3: TGCGCCAGCAGCCAAGTAGCAGGGGGCCCCAATCCGCAGTATTTT.

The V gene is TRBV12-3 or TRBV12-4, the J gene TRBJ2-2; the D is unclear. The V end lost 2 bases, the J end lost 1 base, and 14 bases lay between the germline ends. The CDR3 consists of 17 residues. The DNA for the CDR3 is TGTGCCAGCAGTTTACCACGTCCCGGACGGAACACCGGGGAGCTGTTTTTT. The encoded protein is CASSLPRPGRNTGELFF.

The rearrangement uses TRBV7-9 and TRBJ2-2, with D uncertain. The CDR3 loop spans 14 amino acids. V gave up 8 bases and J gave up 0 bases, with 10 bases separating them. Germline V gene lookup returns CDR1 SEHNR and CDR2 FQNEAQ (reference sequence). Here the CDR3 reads CASGADANTGELFF. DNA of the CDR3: TGTGCCAGCGGCGCCGATGCGAACACCGGGGAGCTGTTTTTT.

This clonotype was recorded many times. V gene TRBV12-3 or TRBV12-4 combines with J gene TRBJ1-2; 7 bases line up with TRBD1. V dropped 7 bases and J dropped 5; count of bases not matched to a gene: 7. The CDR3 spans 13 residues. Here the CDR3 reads CASMAQGIYGYTF. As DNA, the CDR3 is TGTGCCAGCATGGCACAGGGGATATATGGCTACACCTTC.

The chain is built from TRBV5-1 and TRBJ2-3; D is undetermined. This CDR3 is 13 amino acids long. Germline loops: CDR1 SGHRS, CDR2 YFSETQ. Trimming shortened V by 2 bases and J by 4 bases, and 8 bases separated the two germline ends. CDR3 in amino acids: CASSFQYADTQYF. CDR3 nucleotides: TGCGCCAGCAGCTTTCAGTATGCAGATACGCAGTATTTT.

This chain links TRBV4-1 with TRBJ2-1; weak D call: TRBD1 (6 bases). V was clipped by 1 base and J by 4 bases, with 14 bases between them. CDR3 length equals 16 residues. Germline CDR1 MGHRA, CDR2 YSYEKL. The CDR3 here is CASSQGGTSWYNEQFF. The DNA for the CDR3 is TGCGCCAGCAGCCAAGGGGGGACATCTTGGTACAATGAGCAGTTCTTC.

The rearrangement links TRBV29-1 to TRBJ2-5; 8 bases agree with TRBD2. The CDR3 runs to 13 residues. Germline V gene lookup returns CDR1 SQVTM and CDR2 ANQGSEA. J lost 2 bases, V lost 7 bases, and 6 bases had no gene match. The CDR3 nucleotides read TGCAGCGCCGGGGGGGGGCTTCAAGAGACCCAGTACTTC. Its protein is CSAGGGLQETQYF. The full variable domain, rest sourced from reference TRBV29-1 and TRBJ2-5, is SAVISQKPSRDICQRGTSLTIQCQVDSQVTMMFWYRQQPGQSLTLIATANQGSEATYESGFVIDKFPISRPNLTFSTLTVSNMSPEDSSIYLCSAGGGLQETQYFGPGTRLLVL.

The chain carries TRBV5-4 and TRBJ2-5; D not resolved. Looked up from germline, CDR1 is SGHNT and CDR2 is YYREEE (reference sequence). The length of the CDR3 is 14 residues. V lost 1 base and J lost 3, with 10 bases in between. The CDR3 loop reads CASSLQLAEETQYF. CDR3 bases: TGTGCCAGCAGCTTGCAGTTGGCGGAAGAGACCCAGTACTTC.

The CDR3 nucleotides read TGTGCCAGCAGCTTGGGGTCGACAGGGTGGAGAGAGACCCAGTACTTC. Translating it yields CASSLGSTGWRETQYF. The V call is TRBV5-4, the J call TRBJ2-5; the match to TRBD1 covers 7 bases. The V gene end was trimmed by 0 bases and the J gene end by 4 bases; junction bases not matched to a gene: 9. The CDR3 extends over 16 amino acids. CDR1 is SGHNT and CDR2 is YYREEE in the germline V gene (reference sequence).

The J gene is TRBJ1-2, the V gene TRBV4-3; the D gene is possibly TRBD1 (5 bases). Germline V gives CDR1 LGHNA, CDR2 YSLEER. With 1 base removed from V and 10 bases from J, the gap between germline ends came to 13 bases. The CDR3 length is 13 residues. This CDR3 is CASSQVWQGDYTF. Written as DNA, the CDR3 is TGCGCCAGCAGCCAAGTGTGGCAGGGAGACTACACCTTC.

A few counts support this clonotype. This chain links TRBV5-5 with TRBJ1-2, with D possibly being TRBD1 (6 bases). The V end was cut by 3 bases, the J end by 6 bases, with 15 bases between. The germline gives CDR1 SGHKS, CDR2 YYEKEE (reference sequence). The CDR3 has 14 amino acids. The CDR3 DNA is TGTGCCAGCAGCTCAGGACAGCGATTGAATGGCTACACCTTC. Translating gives CASSSGQRLNGYTF.

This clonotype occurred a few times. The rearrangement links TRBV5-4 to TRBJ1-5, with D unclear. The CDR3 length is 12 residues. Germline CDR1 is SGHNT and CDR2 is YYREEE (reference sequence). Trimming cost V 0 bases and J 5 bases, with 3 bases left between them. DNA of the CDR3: TGTGCCAGCAGCTTGGAGCATCAGCCCCAGCATTTT. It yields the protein CASSLEHQPQHF.

The CDR3 DNA reads TGTGCCAGCAGCTTGGGTGTTGGGCTAGCGGGGTCAGATGAGCAGTTCTTC. It codes for CASSLGVGLAGSDEQFF. This chain joins TRBV5-4 and TRBJ2-1; 9 bases map to TRBD2. The ends lost 0 bases at V and 8 bases at J; junction bases unmatched: 12. Germline assignment: CDR1 SGHNT and CDR2 YYREEE (reference sequence). This CDR3 is built from 17 residues.

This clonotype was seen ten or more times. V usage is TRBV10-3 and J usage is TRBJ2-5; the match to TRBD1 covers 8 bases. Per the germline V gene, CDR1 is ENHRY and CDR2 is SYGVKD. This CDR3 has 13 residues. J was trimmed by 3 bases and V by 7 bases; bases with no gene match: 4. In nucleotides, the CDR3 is TGTGCCATCAAGCAGGACAGGGAAGAGACCCAGTACTTC. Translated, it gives CAIKQDREETQYF.

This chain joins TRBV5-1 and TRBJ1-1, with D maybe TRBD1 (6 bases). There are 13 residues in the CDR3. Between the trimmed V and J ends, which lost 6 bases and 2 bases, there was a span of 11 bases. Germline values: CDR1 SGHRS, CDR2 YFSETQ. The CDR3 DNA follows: TGCGCCAGCAAGGGACAACCCAACACTGAAGCTTTCTTT. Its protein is CASKGQPNTEAFF. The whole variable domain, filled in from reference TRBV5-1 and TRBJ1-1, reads KAGVTQTPRYLIKTRGQQVTLSCSPISGHRSVSWYQQTPGQGLQFLFEYFSETQRNKGNFPGRFSGRQFSNSRSEMNVSTLELGDSALYLCASKGQPNTEAFFGQGTRLTVV.

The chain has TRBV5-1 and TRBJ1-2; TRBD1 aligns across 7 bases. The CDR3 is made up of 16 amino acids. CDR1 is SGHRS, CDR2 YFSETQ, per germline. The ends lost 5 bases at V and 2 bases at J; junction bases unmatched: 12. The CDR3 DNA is TGCGCCAGCAGTAGCCCAGGGGGTCTCGCGAACTATGGCTACACCTTC. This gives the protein CASSSPGGLANYGYTF.

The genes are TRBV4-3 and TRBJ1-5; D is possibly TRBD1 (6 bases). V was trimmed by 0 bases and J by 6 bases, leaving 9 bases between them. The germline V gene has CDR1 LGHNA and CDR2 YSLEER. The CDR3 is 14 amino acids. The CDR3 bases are TGCGCCAGCAGCCAAGATCAGGGGCGTCAGCCCCAGCATTTT. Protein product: CASSQDQGRQPQHF.

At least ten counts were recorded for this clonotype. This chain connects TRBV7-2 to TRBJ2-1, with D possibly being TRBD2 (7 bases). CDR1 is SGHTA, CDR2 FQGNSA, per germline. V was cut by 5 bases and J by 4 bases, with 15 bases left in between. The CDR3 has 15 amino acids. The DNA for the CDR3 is TGTGCCAGCAGCCAAAGGGGGGGAAGATACAATGAGCAGTTCTTC. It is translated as CASSQRGGRYNEQFF.

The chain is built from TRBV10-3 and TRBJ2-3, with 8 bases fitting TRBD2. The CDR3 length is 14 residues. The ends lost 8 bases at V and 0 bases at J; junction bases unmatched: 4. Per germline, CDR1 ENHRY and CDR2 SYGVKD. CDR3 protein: CAIGTSGSTDTQYF. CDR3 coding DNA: TGTGCCATCGGGACTAGTGGGAGCACAGATACGCAGTATTTT.

CDR3 sequence (DNA): TGTGCCAGCAGCCCAGATCCGGGACCGAGCCCAGAGACCCAGTACTTC. Protein product: CASSPDPGPSPETQYF. The chain combines TRBV5-4 with TRBJ2-5; the D gene could be TRBD1 or TRBD2 (5 bases each). Germline V gives CDR1 SGHNT, CDR2 YYREEE (reference sequence). This CDR3 has 16 residues. V lost 4 bases to trimming and J lost 4 bases, with 20 bases between them.

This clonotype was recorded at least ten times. DNA for the CDR3: TGTGCCAGCAGCCTACAGAACAATGAGCAGTTCTTC. It translates to CASSLQNNEQFF. This rearrangement joins TRBV11-2 to TRBJ2-1, with D unresolved. The V and J ends lost 5 bases and 5 bases respectively, with 7 bases between them. The CDR3 consists of 12 residues. The germline V gene encodes CDR1 SGHAT and CDR2 FQNNGV. Supplemented by reference TRBV11-2 and TRBJ2-1, the full variable domain reads EAGVAQSPRYKIIEKRQSVAFWCNPISGHATLYWYQQILGQGPKLLIQFQNNGVVDDSQLPKDRFSAERLKGVDSTLKIQPAKLEDSAVYLCASSLQNNEQFFGPGTRLTVL.

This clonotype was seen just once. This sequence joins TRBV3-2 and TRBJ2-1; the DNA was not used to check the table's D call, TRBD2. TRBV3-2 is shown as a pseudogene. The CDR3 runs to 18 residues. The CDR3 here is CAICLRTSGVSSYNEQFF. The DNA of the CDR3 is TGTGCCATCTGTTTAAGGACTAGCGGGGTGAGCTCCTACAATGAGCAGTTCTTC.

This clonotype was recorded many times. Here the CDR3 DNA reads TGTGCCAGCAGATGGGACAGGGGGCGCGATCGGAACACTGAAGCTTTCTTT. It is translated as CASRWDRGRDRNTEAFF. This chain links TRBV11-1 with TRBJ1-1, with TRBD1 identical over 12 bases. V lost 6 bases to trimming and J lost 1 base; unmatched junction nucleotides: 9. Germline lookup yields CDR1 SGHAT and CDR2 FQDESV (reference sequence). The CDR3 totals 17 residues.

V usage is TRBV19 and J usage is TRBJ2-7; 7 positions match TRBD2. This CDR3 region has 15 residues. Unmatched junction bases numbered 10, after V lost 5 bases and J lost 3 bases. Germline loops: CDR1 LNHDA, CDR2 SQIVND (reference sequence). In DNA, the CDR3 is TGTGCCAGTAGTCCTCGGACTAGTCTGTTCTACGAGCAGTACTTC. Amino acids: CASSPRTSLFYEQYF. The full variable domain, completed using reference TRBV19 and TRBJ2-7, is DGGITQSPKYLFRKEGQNVTLSCEQNLNHDAMYWYRQDPGQGLRLIYYSQIVNDFQKGDIAEGYSVSREKKESFPLTVTSAQKNPTAFYLCASSPRTSLFYEQYFGPGTRLTVT.

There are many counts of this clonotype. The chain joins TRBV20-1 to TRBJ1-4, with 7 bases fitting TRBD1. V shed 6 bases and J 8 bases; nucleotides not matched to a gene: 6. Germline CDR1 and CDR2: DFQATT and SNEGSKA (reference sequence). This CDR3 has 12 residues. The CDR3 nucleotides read TGCAGTGCGAAGGGGGCCGGAGAAAAACTGTTTTTT. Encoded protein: CSAKGAGEKLFF.

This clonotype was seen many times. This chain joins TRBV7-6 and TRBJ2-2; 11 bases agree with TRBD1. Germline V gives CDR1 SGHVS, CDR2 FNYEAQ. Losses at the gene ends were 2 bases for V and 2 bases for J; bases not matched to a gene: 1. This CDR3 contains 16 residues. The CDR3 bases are TGTGCCAGCAGCTTACGGACAGGGGGCAACACCGGGGAGCTGTTTTTT. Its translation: CASSLRTGGNTGELFF.